The TCR beta chain described here comes from a study of cytomegalovirus exposure and HLA in healthy donors. Study at large: Findings of an earlier analysis included more than 90 million unique TCR beta sequences from 190 million or so T cells.

Both 60 Vbeta primers and 13 Jbeta primers went into the PCR. Clones were read by immunoSEQ multiplex PCR, and TCRdb kept only the in-frame ones, dropping some. The sample carries 150,000 to 200,000 clones, about four fifths recorded once. The origin of this receptor is a man aged 25 to 45 in good health and CMV-seropositive. The sequenced sample was PBMCs.

The CDR3 protein is CASSSLGAYQETQYF. For the CDR3, the DNA is TGCGCCAGCAGCTCCTTGGGAGCATACCAAGAGACCCAGTACTTC. The chain is built from TRBV5-1 and TRBJ2-5, with a possible D match to TRBD2 (5 bases). Germline CDR1 and CDR2: SGHRS and YFSETQ. V shed 3 bases and J shed 0 bases, with 12 bases lying between them. The CDR3 totals 15 residues.